A selection of T cell receptor beta chains follows, all from one sample in a study of chemoradiotherapy in HPV16-positive cancers. Profiled with immunoSEQ multiplex PCR; TCRdb holds only in-frame clones, not every one. This table has some 1,700 clones, more than 95% appearing once. Sequencing was performed on tumor tissue, taken from a patient who underwent chemoradiotherapy. The receptors derive from a human donor with HPV-associated anogenital cancer. CDR3s include the opening cysteine and the closing phenylalanine or tryptophan. Fields, in order: J gene, clone size, V gene, D gene, CDR3 protein, CDR3 DNA. A D gene is named only where the DNA matches it firmly. Size values are once, few and many counts, or a class for expanded clones, and some rows have none.

j_gene: TRBJ1-4; abundance: -; v_gene: TRBV5-1; d_gene: -; CDR3aa: CASSPSGTNEKLFF; CDR3nt: TGCGCCAGCAGCCCTAGCGGGACTAATGAAAAACTGTTTTTT
j_gene: TRBJ2-3; abundance: once; v_gene: TRBV11-3; d_gene: TRBD2; CDR3aa: CASSLGAGAFTDTQYF; CDR3nt: TGTGCCAGCAGCTTGGGAGCGGGGGCCTTCACAGATACGCAGTATTTT
j_gene: TRBJ2-5; abundance: -; v_gene: TRBV5-1; d_gene: TRBD1; CDR3aa: CASSLGRGLETQYF; CDR3nt: TGCGCCAGCAGCTTGGGCAGGGGGCTAGAGACCCAGTACTTC
j_gene: TRBJ2-2; abundance: -; v_gene: TRBV28; d_gene: -; CDR3aa: CASREYTGELFF; CDR3nt: TGTGCCAGCCGGGAGTACACCGGGGAGCTGTTTTTT
j_gene: TRBJ2-3; abundance: -; v_gene: TRBV5-1; d_gene: TRBD2; CDR3aa: CASSSIAGADTQYF; CDR3nt: TGCGCCAGCAGCTCCATAGCGGGAGCAGATACGCAGTATTTT
j_gene: TRBJ2-1; abundance: -; v_gene: TRBV7-9; d_gene: -; CDR3aa: CASSLDIGGSYNEQFF; CDR3nt: TGTGCCAGCAGCTTAGACATCGGGGGCTCCTACAATGAGCAGTTCTTC
j_gene: TRBJ1-1; abundance: once; v_gene: TRBV7-3; d_gene: -; CDR3aa: CASSSLGSTEAFF; CDR3nt: TGTGCCAGCAGCTCCTTGGGGTCCACTGAAGCTTTCTTT
j_gene: TRBJ1-1; abundance: -; v_gene: TRBV4-2; d_gene: -; CDR3aa: CASSQGENTEAFF; CDR3nt: TGTGCCAGCAGCCAAGGTGAGAACACTGAAGCTTTCTTT
j_gene: TRBJ1-3; abundance: -; v_gene: TRBV2; d_gene: TRBD1; CDR3aa: CASSEIGGGNTIYF; CDR3nt: TGTGCCAGCAGTGAAATAGGGGGCGGAAACACCATATATTTT
j_gene: TRBJ1-2; abundance: -; v_gene: TRBV7-9; d_gene: -; CDR3aa: CASSLTGANYGYTF; CDR3nt: TGTGCCAGCAGCTTAACGGGGGCTAACTATGGCTACACCTTC
j_gene: TRBJ1-2; abundance: -; v_gene: TRBV15; d_gene: -; CDR3aa: CATSRDRRAGYGYTF; CDR3nt: TGTGCCACCAGCAGAGATAGGAGGGCGGGGTATGGCTACACCTTC
j_gene: TRBJ1-1; abundance: -; v_gene: TRBV9; d_gene: -; CDR3aa: CASSVGGGAEAFF; CDR3nt: TGTGCCAGCAGCGTAGGAGGGGGGGCAGAGGCTTTCTTT
j_gene: TRBJ2-3; abundance: -; v_gene: TRBV6-1; d_gene: TRBD2; CDR3aa: CASSEFSGSTTDTQYF; CDR3nt: TGTGCCAGCAGTGAGTTTAGCGGGAGTACAACAGATACGCAGTATTTT
j_gene: TRBJ1-3; abundance: -; v_gene: TRBV18; d_gene: TRBD1; CDR3aa: CASSPDRAGNTIYF; CDR3nt: TGTGCCAGCTCACCGGACAGGGCTGGAAACACCATATATTTT
j_gene: TRBJ1-2; abundance: -; v_gene: TRBV19; d_gene: -; CDR3aa: CASTASRNYGYTF; CDR3nt: TGTGCCAGTACCGCCAGTAGAAACTATGGCTACACCTTC
j_gene: TRBJ2-5; abundance: -; v_gene: TRBV28; d_gene: -; CDR3aa: CASNGGGGLETQYF; CDR3nt: TGTGCCAGCAATGGGGGAGGAGGTTTAGAGACCCAGTACTTC
j_gene: TRBJ2-1; abundance: -; v_gene: TRBV7-9; d_gene: TRBD2; CDR3aa: CASSLTELAGGSYNEQFF; CDR3nt: TGTGCCAGCAGCCTTACTGAACTAGCGGGAGGGTCCTACAATGAGCAGTTCTTC
j_gene: TRBJ2-5; abundance: -; v_gene: TRBV10-3; d_gene: TRBD2; CDR3aa: CAISESPSGVEETQYF; CDR3nt: TGTGCCATCAGTGAGTCGCCTAGCGGGGTGGAGGAGACCCAGTACTTC
j_gene: TRBJ2-7; abundance: -; v_gene: TRBV6-1; d_gene: TRBD1; CDR3aa: CASSKTGTGSSEQYF; CDR3nt: TGTGCCAGCAGTAAAACCGGGACAGGGAGCAGCGAGCAGTACTTC
j_gene: TRBJ1-1; abundance: -; v_gene: TRBV7-2; d_gene: -; CDR3aa: CASSGQPNTEAFF; CDR3nt: TGTGCCAGCAGCGGACAGCCGAACACTGAAGCTTTCTTT
j_gene: TRBJ1-1; abundance: -; v_gene: TRBV18; d_gene: TRBD1; CDR3aa: CASSEGQSIVGSTEAFF; CDR3nt: TGTGCCAGCTCAGAGGGACAGTCCATAGTCGGGAGCACTGAAGCTTTCTTT
j_gene: TRBJ1-1; abundance: -; v_gene: TRBV5-8; d_gene: -; CDR3aa: CASSLGGWAVGAFF; CDR3nt: TGTGCCAGCAGCTTGGGGGGGTGGGCCGTTGGAGCTTTCTTT
j_gene: TRBJ2-5; abundance: -; v_gene: TRBV9; d_gene: -; CDR3aa: CASSVGVQAETQYF; CDR3nt: TGTGCCAGCAGCGTAGGGGTACAGGCGGAGACCCAGTACTTC
j_gene: TRBJ2-6; abundance: -; v_gene: TRBV2; d_gene: TRBD1; CDR3aa: CASSSNPGQGALASGANVLTF; CDR3nt: TGTGCCAGCAGTTCGAACCCGGGACAGGGGGCCCTAGCCTCTGGGGCCAACGTCCTGACTTTC
j_gene: TRBJ2-2; abundance: -; v_gene: TRBV2; d_gene: -; CDR3aa: CASIRVIDTGELFF; CDR3nt: TGTGCCAGCATCAGGGTAATCGACACCGGGGAGCTGTTTTTT
j_gene: TRBJ1-1; abundance: -; v_gene: TRBV5-1; d_gene: -; CDR3aa: CASSLEGRGNTEAFF; CDR3nt: TGCGCCAGCAGCTTGGAAGGCAGGGGGAACACTGAAGCTTTCTTT
j_gene: TRBJ1-6; abundance: -; v_gene: TRBV5-1; d_gene: -; CDR3aa: CASSLSSYSPLHF; CDR3nt: TGCGCCAGCAGCTTATCCTCCTATTCACCCCTCCACTTT
j_gene: TRBJ2-6; abundance: -; v_gene: TRBV10-3; d_gene: -; CDR3aa: CAISGTLVSGANVLTF; CDR3nt: TGTGCCATCAGTGGCACCCTAGTCTCTGGGGCCAACGTCCTGACTTTC
j_gene: TRBJ2-7; abundance: few; v_gene: TRBV5-5; d_gene: -; CDR3aa: CASSFLLQGASYEQYF; CDR3nt: TGTGCCAGCAGCTTTCTGTTACAGGGAGCGTCCTACGAGCAGTACTTC
j_gene: TRBJ2-1; abundance: -; v_gene: TRBV27; d_gene: -; CDR3aa: CASSLRIANEQFF; CDR3nt: TGTGCCAGCAGTTTAAGAATCGCCAATGAGCAGTTCTTC
j_gene: TRBJ1-2; abundance: -; v_gene: TRBV14; d_gene: -; CDR3aa: CASSHFREGAYTF; CDR3nt: TGTGCCAGCAGCCATTTTAGGGAAGGGGCCTACACCTTC
j_gene: TRBJ2-7; abundance: -; v_gene: TRBV28; d_gene: -; CDR3aa: CASSLTRGNEQYF; CDR3nt: TGTGCCAGCAGTTTGACGAGAGGTAACGAGCAGTACTTC
j_gene: TRBJ2-7; abundance: -; v_gene: TRBV10-3; d_gene: TRBD2; CDR3aa: CAIARLAGNRAYEQYF; CDR3nt: TGTGCCATCGCGAGACTAGCGGGAAATAGAGCCTACGAGCAGTACTTC
j_gene: TRBJ2-7; abundance: -; v_gene: TRBV15; d_gene: -; CDR3aa: CATSRDRTNEQYF; CDR3nt: TGTGCCACCAGCAGAGATCGGACTAACGAGCAGTACTTC
j_gene: TRBJ1-1; abundance: -; v_gene: TRBV4-1; d_gene: -; CDR3aa: CASSQGGRGLNTEAFF; CDR3nt: TGCGCCAGCAGCCAAGGGGGGCGGGGGCTGAACACTGAAGCTTTCTTT
j_gene: TRBJ1-4; abundance: -; v_gene: TRBV7-2; d_gene: -; CDR3aa: CASSLGQGGEKLFF; CDR3nt: TGTGCCAGCAGCTTAGGTCAGGGAGGGGAAAAACTGTTTTTT
j_gene: TRBJ2-6; abundance: -; v_gene: TRBV29-1; d_gene: -; CDR3aa: CSVENFSIQSRANVLTF; CDR3nt: TGCAGCGTTGAGAATTTTAGCATACAAAGTCGGGCCAACGTCCTGACTTTC
j_gene: TRBJ2-7; abundance: -; v_gene: TRBV5-8; d_gene: -; CDR3aa: CASSLYFVLSYEQYF; CDR3nt: TGTGCCAGCAGCTTGTATTTCGTACTCTCCTACGAGCAGTACTTC
j_gene: TRBJ2-5; abundance: -; v_gene: TRBV5-1; d_gene: TRBD2; CDR3aa: CASSLGGAGAGETQYF; CDR3nt: TGCGCCAGCAGCTTGGGAGGAGCGGGAGCCGGAGAGACCCAGTACTTC
j_gene: TRBJ1-5; abundance: -; v_gene: TRBV19; d_gene: -; CDR3aa: CASSIGGPQHF; CDR3nt: TGTGCCAGTAGTATTGGGGGGCCCCAGCATTTT
j_gene: TRBJ1-5; abundance: -; v_gene: TRBV7-9; d_gene: -; CDR3aa: CASSLGEQPQHF; CDR3nt: TGTGCCAGCAGCTTAGGTGAACAGCCCCAGCATTTT
j_gene: TRBJ2-7; abundance: -; v_gene: TRBV5-6; d_gene: TRBD1; CDR3aa: CASSTPGQGTYEQYF; CDR3nt: TGTGCCAGCAGCACCCCGGGACAGGGAACCTACGAGCAGTACTTC
j_gene: TRBJ2-1; abundance: -; v_gene: TRBV2; d_gene: TRBD2; CDR3aa: CASGGRTSGIVEQFF; CDR3nt: TGTGCCAGCGGGGGGAGGACTAGCGGGATTGTTGAGCAGTTCTTC